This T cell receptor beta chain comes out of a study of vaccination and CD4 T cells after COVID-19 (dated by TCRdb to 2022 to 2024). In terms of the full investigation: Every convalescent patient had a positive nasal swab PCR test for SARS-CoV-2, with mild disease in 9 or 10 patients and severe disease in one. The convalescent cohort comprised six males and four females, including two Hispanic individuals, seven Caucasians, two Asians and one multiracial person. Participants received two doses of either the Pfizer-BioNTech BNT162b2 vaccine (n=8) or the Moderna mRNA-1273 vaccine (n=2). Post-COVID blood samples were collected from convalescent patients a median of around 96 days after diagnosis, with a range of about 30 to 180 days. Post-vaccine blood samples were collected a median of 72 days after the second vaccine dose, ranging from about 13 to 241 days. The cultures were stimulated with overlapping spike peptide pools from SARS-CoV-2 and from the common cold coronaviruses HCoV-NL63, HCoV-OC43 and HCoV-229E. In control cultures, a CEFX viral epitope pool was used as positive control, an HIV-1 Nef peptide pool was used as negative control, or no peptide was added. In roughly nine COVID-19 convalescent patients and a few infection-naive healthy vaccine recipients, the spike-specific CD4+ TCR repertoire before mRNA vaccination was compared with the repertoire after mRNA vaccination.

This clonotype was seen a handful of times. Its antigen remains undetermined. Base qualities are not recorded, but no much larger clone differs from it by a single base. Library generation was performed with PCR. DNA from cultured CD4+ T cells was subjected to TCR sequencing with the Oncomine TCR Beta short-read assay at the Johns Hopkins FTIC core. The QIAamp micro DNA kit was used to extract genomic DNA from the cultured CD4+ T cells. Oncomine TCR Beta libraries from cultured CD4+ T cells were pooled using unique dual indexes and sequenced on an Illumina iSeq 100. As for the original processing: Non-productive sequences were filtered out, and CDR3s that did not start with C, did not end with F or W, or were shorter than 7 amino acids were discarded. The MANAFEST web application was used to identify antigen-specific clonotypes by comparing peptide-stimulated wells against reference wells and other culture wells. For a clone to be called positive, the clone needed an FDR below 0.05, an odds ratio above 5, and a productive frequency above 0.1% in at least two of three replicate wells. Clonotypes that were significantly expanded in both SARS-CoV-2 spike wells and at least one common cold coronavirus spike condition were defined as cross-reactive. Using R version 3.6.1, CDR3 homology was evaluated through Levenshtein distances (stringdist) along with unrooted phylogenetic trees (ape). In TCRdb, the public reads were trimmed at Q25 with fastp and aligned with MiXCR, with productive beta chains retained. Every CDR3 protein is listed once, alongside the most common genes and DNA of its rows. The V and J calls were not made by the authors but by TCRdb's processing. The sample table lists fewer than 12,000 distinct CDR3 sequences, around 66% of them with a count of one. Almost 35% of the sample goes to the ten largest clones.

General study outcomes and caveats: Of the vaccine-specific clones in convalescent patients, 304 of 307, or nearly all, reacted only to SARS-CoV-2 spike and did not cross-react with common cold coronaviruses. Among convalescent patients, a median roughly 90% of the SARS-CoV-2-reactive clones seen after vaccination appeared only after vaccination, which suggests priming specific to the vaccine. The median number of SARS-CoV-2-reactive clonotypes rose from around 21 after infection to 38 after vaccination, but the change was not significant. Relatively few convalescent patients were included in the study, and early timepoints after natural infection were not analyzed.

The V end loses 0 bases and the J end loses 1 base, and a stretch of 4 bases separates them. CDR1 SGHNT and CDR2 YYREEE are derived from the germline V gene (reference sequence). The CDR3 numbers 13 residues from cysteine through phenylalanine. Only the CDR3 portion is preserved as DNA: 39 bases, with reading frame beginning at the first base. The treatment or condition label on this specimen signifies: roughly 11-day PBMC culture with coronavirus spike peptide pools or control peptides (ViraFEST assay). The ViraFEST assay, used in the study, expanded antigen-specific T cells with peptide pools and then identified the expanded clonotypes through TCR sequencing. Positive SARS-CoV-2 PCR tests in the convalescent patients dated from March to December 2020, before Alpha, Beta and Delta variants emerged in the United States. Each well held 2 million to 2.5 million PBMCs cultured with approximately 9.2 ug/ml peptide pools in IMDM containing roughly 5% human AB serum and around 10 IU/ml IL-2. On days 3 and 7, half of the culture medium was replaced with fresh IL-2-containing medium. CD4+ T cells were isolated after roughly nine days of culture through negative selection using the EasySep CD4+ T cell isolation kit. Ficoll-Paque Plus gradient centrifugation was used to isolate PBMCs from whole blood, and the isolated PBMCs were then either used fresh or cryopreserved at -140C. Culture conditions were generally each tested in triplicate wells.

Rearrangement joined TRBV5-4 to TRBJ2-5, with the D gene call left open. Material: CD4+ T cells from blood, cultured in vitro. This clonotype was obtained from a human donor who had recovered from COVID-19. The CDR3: CASSLVAQETQYF. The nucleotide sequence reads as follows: TGTGCCAGCAGCTTGGTCGCCCAAGAGACCCAGTACTTC.